The table lists the clone carrying this TCR beta chain with many counts. Its target is unknown. The data were obtained in a study of early T cells in non-severe SARS-CoV-2 infection. Study summary: Sequenced bulk RNA came from whole blood that was unsorted, and chains were unpaired.

Each cDNA molecule carried a unique molecular identifier. TCRdb independently ran MiXCR on the 5' RACE reads; one entry per CDR3 protein. The table has 32,000 or so distinct CDR3 sequences, about 5.7% seen once; the top ten hold around 5.4%. The V end lost 3 bases, the J end lost 5 bases, and 8 bases lay between the germline ends. This CDR3 is 12 amino acids long. Germline lookup yields CDR1 SGHRS and CDR2 YFSETQ. Whole-study results and caveats: Reliance on VDJdb matching favored anti-spike CD8 responses; private and CD4 specificities were missed.

Sequencing was performed on whole blood. The TCR sequence derives from an adult who was a healthcare worker with PCR-confirmed SARS-CoV-2 infection or an uninfected control (not recorded which). This sequence joins TRBV5-1 and TRBJ2-5; D uncertain. The CDR3 spells CASSSHPETQYF. As DNA, the CDR3 is TGCGCCAGCAGCTCCCATCCCGAGACCCAGTACTTC.